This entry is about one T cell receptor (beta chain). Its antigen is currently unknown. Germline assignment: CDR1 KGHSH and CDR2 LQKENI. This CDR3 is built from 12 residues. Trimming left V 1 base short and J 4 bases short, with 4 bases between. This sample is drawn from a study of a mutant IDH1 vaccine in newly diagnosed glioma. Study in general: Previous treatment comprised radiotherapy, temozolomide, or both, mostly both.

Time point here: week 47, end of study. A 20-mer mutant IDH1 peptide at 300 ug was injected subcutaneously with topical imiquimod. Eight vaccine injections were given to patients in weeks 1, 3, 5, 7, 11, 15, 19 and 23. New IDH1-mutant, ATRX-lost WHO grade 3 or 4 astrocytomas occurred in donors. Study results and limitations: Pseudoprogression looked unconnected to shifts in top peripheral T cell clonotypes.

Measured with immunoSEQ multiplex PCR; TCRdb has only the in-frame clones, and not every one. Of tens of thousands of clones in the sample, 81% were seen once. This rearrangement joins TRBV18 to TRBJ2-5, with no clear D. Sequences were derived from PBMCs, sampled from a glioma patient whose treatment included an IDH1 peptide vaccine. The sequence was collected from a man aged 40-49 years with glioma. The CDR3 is CASSPLAETQYF. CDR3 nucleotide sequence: TGTGCCAGCTCACCACTGGCAGAGACCCAGTACTTC.